This T cell receptor beta chain was profiled in a study of graft-versus-host responses after intestinal transplantation. Study overall: The recipients all started with anti-thymocyte globulin induction and then took tacrolimus and steroids for roughly 3 years. Regarding the study as a whole: Allograft graft-versus-host to host-versus-graft clonal ratios ran high in patients with graft-donor T cell macrochimerism.

Germline V lookup: CDR1 SQVTM, CDR2 ANQGSEA. This CDR3 is 13 amino acids long. The V and J ends lost 7 bases and 4 bases respectively, with 16 bases between them. Generated by immunoSEQ multiplex PCR, the TCRdb table keeps only in-frame clones and is missing some. Of about 90,000 clones listed, over 85% are singletons. Details on this clone: Its antigen is as yet unknown.

This sequence was found in a human donor who received an intestinal transplant. This chain links TRBV29-1 with TRBJ1-1; tentatively, D is TRBD1 (5 bases). The sample consisted of unstimulated CD4+ T cells sorted from spleen or lymph node cells, taken before intestinal transplant. The DNA of the CDR3 is TGCAGCGCCTCAGGGATTTTAGGCACTGAAGCTTTCTTT. Protein sequence: CSASGILGTEAFF.